This T cell receptor (beta chain) was profiled in a study of blood T cell repertoires in COVID-19. The wider study: Sample material is recorded as cDNA or gDNA derived from T cells, B-cell-depleted T cells, or PBMCs.

The age range of participants was 18 to 89 years, with residence in about two dozen US areas. Participants were placed into cohorts based on the clinical history they reported. Deletions cut 3 bases from V and 2 bases from J, with 7 bases between. CDR3 length equals 12 residues. In germline, CDR1 is DFQATT, CDR2 SNEGSKA (reference sequence). Produced via immunoSEQ multiplex PCR; TCRdb's table is partial and in-frame only. The sample lists 250,000 to 300,000 clones, about 86% occurring once. Specimen: PBMCs or T cells enriched from blood (not recorded which). This TCR came from a man aged 50-60 years who had recovered from COVID-19. The chain joins TRBV20-1 to TRBJ1-2; D not certain. CDR3: CSASERNYGYTF. The CDR3, as DNA: TGCAGTGCTAGTGAGCGAAACTATGGCTACACCTTC.